These 23 T cell receptor beta chains originate from one sample sequenced in a study of blood T cell repertoires in COVID-19. The assay was immunoSEQ multiplex PCR, and TCRdb's table has in-frame clones only and misses some. The sample carries around 200,000 clones, 70% to 90% recorded once. Material for sequencing was peripheral blood. Receptor source: a woman aged 45-60 years with acute or convalescent COVID-19.

The chain joins TRBV18 to TRBJ1-3; D is uncertain. This CDR3 spans 16 amino acids. V was trimmed by 2 bases and J by 2 bases, leaving 13 bases between them. Germline CDR1 reads KGHSH; CDR2 reads LQKENI. CDR3 DNA: TGTGCCAGCTCACCAGACATCGGGAGTACTGGAAACACCATATATTTT. It encodes CASSPDIGSTGNTIYF. The whole variable domain, remainder taken from reference TRBV18 and TRBJ1-3, is NAGVMQNPRHLVRRRGQEARLRCSPMKGHSHVYWYRQLPEEGLKFMVYLQKENIIDESGMPKERFSAEFPKEGPSILRIQQVVRGDSAAYFCASSPDIGSTGNTIYFGEGSWLTVV.

The chain uses TRBV11-2 and TRBJ2-4; 8 bases map to TRBD1. Germline V gene lookup returns CDR1 SGHAT and CDR2 FQNNGV. Unmatched junction bases numbered 4, after V lost 0 bases and J lost 3 bases. The CDR3 has 16 residues. For the CDR3, the DNA is TGTGCCAGCAGCTTAGATAGCGGACAGGGCAAAAACATTCAGTACTTC. Its translation is CASSLDSGQGKNIQYF.

The genes are TRBV2 and TRBJ1-5; no clear D. The V end lost 7 bases, the J end lost 0 bases, and 10 bases lay between the germline ends. Germline V gene lookup returns CDR1 SNHLY and CDR2 FYNNEI. The CDR3 runs to 14 residues. The CDR3 loop reads CASKGAPSNQPQHF. The DNA of the CDR3 is TGTGCCAGCAAGGGAGCCCCTAGCAATCAGCCCCAGCATTTT.

J is TRBJ2-5 and V is TRBV18; 9 bases are a match to TRBD1. In germline, CDR1 is KGHSH, CDR2 LQKENI. The CDR3 is made up of 14 amino acids. Losses at the gene ends were 3 bases for V and 4 bases for J; bases not matched to a gene: 3. This CDR3 is CASSPSDRGETQYF. The CDR3 DNA reads TGTGCCAGCTCACCTTCGGACAGGGGAGAGACCCAGTACTTC.

V gene TRBV7-2 combines with J gene TRBJ2-2; tentatively, D is TRBD2 (5 bases). Germline V gene lookup returns CDR1 SGHTA and CDR2 FQGNSA. The length of the CDR3 is 16 residues. The V and J ends lost 1 base and 4 bases respectively, with 13 bases between them. CDR3: CASSLGGPEVTGELFF. The CDR3 DNA reads as TGTGCCAGCAGCTTAGGTGGGCCGGAGGTCACCGGGGAGCTGTTTTTT.

The chain couples TRBV6-6 to TRBJ1-2; the match to TRBD1 covers 7 bases. The CDR3 consists of 14 residues. V lost 6 bases to trimming and J lost 5 bases; unmatched junction nucleotides: 9. Germline assignment: CDR1 MNHNY and CDR2 SVGAGI (reference sequence). CDR3 region: CASRRVTGSYGYTF. In DNA, the CDR3 is TGTGCCAGCAGACGTGTGACAGGGAGTTATGGCTACACCTTC.

The rearrangement links TRBV7-3 to TRBJ2-2; no clear D. Between the trimmed V and J ends, which lost 0 bases and 4 bases, there was a span of 3 bases. The CDR3 loop spans 13 amino acids. CDR1 is SGHTA, CDR2 FQGTGA, per germline. This CDR3 is CASSLTLTGELFF. In DNA form, the CDR3 reads TGTGCCAGCAGCTTAACCCTCACCGGGGAGCTGTTTTTT.

V gene TRBV7-8 combines with J gene TRBJ2-3; tentatively, D is TRBD1 or TRBD2 (5 bases each). This CDR3 region has 12 residues. Trimming took 6 bases from V and 8 from J, leaving 12 bases between them. The germline gives CDR1 SGHVS, CDR2 FQNEAQ. The CDR3 reads CASSRQRLTQYF. The DNA of the CDR3 is TGTGCCAGCAGTCGACAGCGGCTTACGCAGTATTTT.

This chain uses TRBV19 with TRBJ1-2; D perhaps matches TRBD1 (5 bases). CDR1 is LNHDA and CDR2 is SQIVND in the germline V gene (reference sequence). Trimming left V 3 bases short and J 0 bases short, with 11 bases between. The CDR3 has 15 residues. CDR3 sequence: CASSMAAGANYGYTF. In nucleotides, the CDR3 is TGTGCCAGTAGTATGGCGGCGGGGGCTAACTATGGCTACACCTTC.

The CDR3 region is CASSQGLRSSGDTQYF. CDR3 DNA: TGTGCCAGCAGCCAAGGGCTGCGTTCCTCGGGAGATACGCAGTATTTT. V and J are TRBV14 and TRBJ2-3; no reliable D call. There are 16 residues in the CDR3. Germline loops: CDR1 SGHDN, CDR2 FVKESK. V was trimmed by 1 base and J by 5 bases, leaving 16 bases between them.

This clone was found once. This chain uses TRBV18 with TRBJ1-2, with unresolved D. Trimming pared 4 bases from V and 4 bases from J, leaving 4 bases between. The CDR3 sequence is 11 residues long. The germline V gene has CDR1 KGHSH and CDR2 LQKENI. As DNA, the CDR3 is TGTGCCAGCTCACTCGGCTATGGCTACACCTTC. Translation gives CASSLGYGYTF.

This clone has a count of ten or more. Additional DNA sequences in this sample encode the identical CDR3. This chain connects TRBV6-2 or TRBV6-3 to TRBJ2-1; TRBD2 matches at 8 bases. Germline V gene data show CDR1 as MNHEY and CDR2 as SVGEGT. J gave up 4 bases and V 0 bases, and 8 bases lay outside the gene matches. This CDR3 contains 17 residues. The CDR3 region has the DNA TGTGCCAGCAGTTACTCCCCCACTAGCGGCCTTTACAATGAGCAGTTCTTC. The encoded protein is CASSYSPTSGLYNEQFF.

The chain carries TRBV19 and TRBJ1-3; 7 bases fit TRBD1. This CDR3 has 13 residues. Germline assignment: CDR1 LNHDA and CDR2 SQIVND (reference sequence). The ends lost 6 bases at V and 5 bases at J; junction bases unmatched: 4. This CDR3 reads CASRPGQRNTIYF. In DNA form, the CDR3 reads TGTGCCAGTAGACCGGGACAGAGAAACACCATATATTTT.

J is TRBJ2-3 and V is TRBV21-1; the table assigns TRBD2, which was not confirmed against the DNA. TRBV21-1 has pseudogene status. This CDR3 has 17 residues. The CDR3 nucleotides are TGTGCCAGCAGGAAATTCGGGGCGGGAAGGGTGGCAGATACGCAGTATTTT. Translated: CASRKFGAGRVADTQYF.

The CDR3: CASSLARQASAEQYF. DNA for the CDR3: TGTGCCAGCAGCTTAGCCCGCCAGGCGTCGGCCGAGCAGTACTTC. This chain joins TRBV7-2 and TRBJ2-7; no clear D. The CDR3 extends over 15 amino acids. Germline CDR1 is SGHTA and CDR2 is FQGNSA. Deletions cut 0 bases from V and 6 bases from J, with 15 bases between.

The J gene is TRBJ2-5, the V gene TRBV29-1, with D unclear. Germline CDR1 and CDR2: SQVTM and ANQGSEA. Trimming pared 6 bases from V and 2 bases from J, leaving 13 bases between. The CDR3 loop spans 13 amino acids. The CDR3 loop reads CSVLDTLQETQYF. DNA of the CDR3: TGCAGCGTCTTAGACACCTTACAAGAGACCCAGTACTTC.

The chain recombines TRBV10-1 with TRBJ2-7, with 11 bases matching TRBD2. The ends lost 5 bases at V and 4 bases at J; junction bases unmatched: 10. Germline V lookup: CDR1 WNHNN, CDR2 SYGVQD (reference sequence). The CDR3 sequence is 16 residues long. This chain's CDR3 is CASSKGLAGGEYEQYF. CDR3 sequence (DNA): TGCGCCAGCAGTAAAGGACTAGCGGGTGGAGAGTACGAGCAGTACTTC.

This clone was observed a single time. The chain combines TRBV19 with TRBJ2-7, with 10 bases that match TRBD1. The CDR3 length is 15 residues. Germline CDR1 reads LNHDA; CDR2 reads SQIVND (reference sequence). The V gene end was trimmed by 3 bases and the J gene end by 2 bases; junction bases not matched to a gene: 4. DNA of the CDR3: TGTGCCAGTAGTATGAGGGGGACAGGGGCCTACGAGCAGTACTTC. This sequence encodes CASSMRGTGAYEQYF.

The V gene is TRBV30, the J gene TRBJ1-1; 7 positions agree with TRBD1. Per the germline V gene, CDR1 is GTSNPN and CDR2 is SVGIG (reference sequence). J lost 6 bases, V lost 2 bases, and 9 bases had no gene match. The CDR3 contains 14 residues. Here the CDR3 reads CAWSQGGAGAEAFF. The CDR3 DNA reads TGTGCCTGGAGTCAAGGGGGCGCCGGGGCTGAAGCTTTCTTT.

A few counts support this clone. CDR3 residues: CASSPVGPGEYSEAFF. The DNA for the CDR3 is TGTGCCAGCTCACCGGTGGGTCCAGGGGAATATAGTGAAGCTTTCTTT. The chain carries TRBV18 and TRBJ1-1; D perhaps matches TRBD1 (6 bases). Germline values: CDR1 KGHSH, CDR2 LQKENI. The V and J ends lost 3 bases and 7 bases respectively, with 21 bases between them. The CDR3 length is 16 residues.

This rearrangement joins TRBV5-8 to TRBJ2-7, with 11 bases lining up with TRBD2. CDR1 and CDR2 from the germline V gene are SGHTS and YDEGEE. V lost 4 bases and J lost 1; bases outside the gene matches: 4. This CDR3 is built from 15 residues. The CDR3 nucleotides are TGTGCCAGCAGCCGTACTAGCGGGAGTTCCTACGAGCAGTACTTC. Amino acid sequence: CASSRTSGSSYEQYF. The variable domain in full, with the rest retrieved from reference TRBV5-8 and TRBJ2-7, is EAGVTQSPTHLIKTRGQQATLRCSPISGHTSVYWYQQALGLGLQFLLWYDEGEERNRGNFPPRFSGRQFPNYSSELNVNALELEDSALYLCASSRTSGSSYEQYFGPGTRLTVT.

The chain links TRBV3-1 (or the pseudogene TRBV3-2) to TRBJ2-1, with D perhaps TRBD2 (5 bases). Trimming shortened V by 5 bases and J by 4 bases, and 15 bases separated the two germline ends. Germline CDR1 is LGHDT and CDR2 is YNNKEL (reference sequence). The CDR3 has 15 residues. The CDR3 nucleotides read TGTGCCAGCAGCGGCCCTGGAGGAAGTTACAATGAGCAGTTCTTC. Translated: CASSGPGGSYNEQFF.

The rearrangement joins TRBV11-2 to TRBJ2-1; 8 bases are shared with TRBD2. V lost 3 bases to trimming and J lost 0 bases; unmatched junction nucleotides: 7. Germline lookup yields CDR1 SGHAT and CDR2 FQNNGV. This CDR3 is 17 amino acids long. This CDR3 reads CASSLAGGRSSYNEQFF. CDR3 nucleotides: TGTGCCAGCAGCTTGGCGGGAGGTCGGAGCTCCTACAATGAGCAGTTCTTC.